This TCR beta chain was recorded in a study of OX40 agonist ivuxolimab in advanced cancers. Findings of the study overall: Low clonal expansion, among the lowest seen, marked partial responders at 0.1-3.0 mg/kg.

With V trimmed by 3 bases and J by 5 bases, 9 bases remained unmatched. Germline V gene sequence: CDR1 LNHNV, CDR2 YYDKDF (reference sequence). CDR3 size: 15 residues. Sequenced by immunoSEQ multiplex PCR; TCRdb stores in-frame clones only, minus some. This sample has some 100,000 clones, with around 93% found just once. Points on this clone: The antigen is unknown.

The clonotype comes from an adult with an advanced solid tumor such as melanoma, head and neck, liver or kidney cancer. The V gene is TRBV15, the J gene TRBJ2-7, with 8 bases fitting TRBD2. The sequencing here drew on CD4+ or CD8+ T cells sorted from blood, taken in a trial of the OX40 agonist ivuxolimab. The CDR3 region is CATSSPGLGLDEQYF. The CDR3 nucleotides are TGTGCCACCAGCAGCCCGGGACTAGGGTTAGACGAGCAGTACTTC. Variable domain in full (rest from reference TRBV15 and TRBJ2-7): DAMVIQNPRYQVTQFGKPVTLSCSQTLNHNVMYWYQQKSSQAPKLLFHYYDKDFNNEADTPDNFQSRRPNTSFCFLDIRSPGLGDTAMYLCATSSPGLGLDEQYFGPGTRLTVT.